This TCR beta chain was identified during a study of identical twins. Germline lookup yields CDR1 SGHAT and CDR2 FQDESV (reference sequence). V lost 7 bases and J 5 bases, leaving 14 bases between the germline ends. The CDR3 loop spans 13 amino acids. This clonotype was picked up many times. TCRdb re-analysed the 5' RACE reads in MiXCR, keeping a single row per CDR3 protein. The table has approximately 890,000 distinct CDR3 sequences, 9% to 15% seen once. Another study also made use of these data, one on yellow fever vaccine responses in identical twins.

Sequences were obtained from PBMCs. The V call is TRBV11-1, the J call TRBJ2-5; D could derive from TRBD1 or TRBD2 (6 bases each). This sequence originates from a woman aged 18-29 years in good health. The CDR3 DNA follows: TGTGCCAGCACAAACGGGGGCCGGGAGACCCAGTACTTC. This gives the protein CASTNGGRETQYF. Supplemented by reference TRBV11-1 and TRBJ2-5, the full variable domain reads EAEVAQSPRYKITEKSQAVAFWCDPISGHATLYWYRQILGQGPELLVQFQDESVVDDSQLPKDRFSAERLKGVDSTLKIQPAELGDSAMYLCASTNGGRETQYFGPGTRLLVL.